This T cell receptor (beta chain) was documented in a study of T cells expressing NK-cell markers. 5'RACE template switching with UMIs produced the TCR beta cDNA. Following a re-call of the 5' RACE reads, TCRdb has one entry per CDR3 protein and lacks DNA. This repertoire includes roughly 420,000 distinct CDR3 sequences. CDR1 is SGDLS, CDR2 YYNGEE, per germline. The CDR3 consists of 19 residues. This rearrangement joins TRBV9 to TRBJ2-3; TCRdb proposes TRBD2, but this gene call is untestable without DNA. This TCR was sampled from a woman aged 18 to 75 in good health. Material for sequencing was blood T cells: a sorted CD56 or NKG2C T cell subset, CD4+ or CD8+ T cells, or bulk PBMC T cells (not recorded which). The CDR3 region is CASPAKCGGATHPTDTQYF.